This TCR beta chain appears in the sequencing data of a study of shared clonotypes between healthy human individuals. As for the study in general: CD4 naive cells filled three plates per donor, CD4 memory three, CD8 naive two and CD8 memory one.

This clone was observed a single time. Its antigen is still unknown. Study-wide points: Tissues were not sampled, only blood, and their repertoires likely differ.

Deep-level assay runs were performed. Sequenced by immunoSEQ multiplex PCR; TCRdb stores in-frame clones only, minus some. In the table there are a few hundred thousand clones, about 97% of which are singletons. CDR3 size: 14 residues. The germline V gene encodes CDR1 MDHEN and CDR2 SYDVKM. This chain uses TRBV28 with TRBJ2-5; D remains ambiguous. The DNA end favors TRBJ2-7, so the J call may be wrong. Sequencing was done on a sample of naive CD4+ T cells sorted from blood. Subset noted: CD45RA+ positively selected. The clonotype originates from a woman in her 30s in good health. DNA of the CDR3: TGTGCCAGCAGGCCTCGGTGGAGCTCCTACGAGCAGTACTTC. Amino acids: CASRPRWSSYEQYF.